This T cell receptor beta chain was identified during a study of OX40 agonist ivuxolimab in advanced cancers. Across the study: 40% to 50% of patients had received prior checkpoint inhibitor therapy. Three patients, one with hepatocellular carcinoma and two with cutaneous melanoma, responded partially. Findings and caveats of the study: Also showing low normalized T-cell clonal expansion were some of the nonresponders. At 0.1 to 3.0 mg/kg, clonal expansion of CD4+ and CD8+ blood T cells had occurred by week 6.

With regard to this clone: Its antigen is not known.

Profiling relied on immunoSEQ multiplex PCR, and the TCRdb table lists in-frame clones only, not all of them. This sample has around 94,000 clones, with over 75% found just once. The TCR originated in an adult with an advanced solid tumor such as melanoma, head and neck, liver or kidney cancer. Sequences were derived from CD4+ or CD8+ T cells sorted from blood, sampled in a trial of the OX40 agonist ivuxolimab.

CDR3 region: CASSDRQVPDTQYF. As DNA, the CDR3 is TGTGCCAGCAGTGACAGGCAGGTCCCAGATACGCAGTATTTT. The chain joins TRBV6-1 to TRBJ2-3; D not resolved. The CDR3 consists of 14 residues. V was cut by 3 bases and J by 4 bases, with 11 bases left in between. Germline values: CDR1 MNHNS, CDR2 SASEGT.